This T cell receptor (beta chain) originates from a study of preoperative IRX-2 immunotherapy in early breast cancer. The repertoire was sequenced with immunoSEQ multiplex PCR; TCRdb's copy has only in-frame clones and lacks some. The sample lists 95,000 to 100,000 clones, roughly 90% occurring once. The treatment was: preoperative locoregional IRX-2 cytokine immunotherapy. Patients received preoperative, locoregional IRX-2 cytokine immunotherapy in a phase Ib study. CDR1 and CDR2 from the germline V gene are SGHRS and YFSETQ. V lost 0 bases, J lost 6 bases, and 8 bases stayed unmatched. There are 16 residues in the CDR3.

The sample was tumor tissue, taken after IRX-2 immunotherapy. V and J are TRBV5-1 and TRBJ2-1; 8 bases line up with TRBD2. The sequence was collected from a human donor with breast cancer. The CDR3 DNA reads as TGCGCCAGCAGCTTGGTTCCGGGAGGGCCGGGCAATGAGCAGTTCTTC. Translated, it gives CASSLVPGGPGNEQFF.